This TCR beta chain was captured by sequencing in a study of metastatic and nonmetastatic thyroid tumors. Study observations and caveats: Across blood and tumor, TCR beta diversity in malignant thyroid tumors was reportedly significantly higher than in benign nodules.

TCRdb re-called the PCR reads through MiXCR. This sample yields 15,000 to 20,000 clones, of which roughly 23% are seen a single time; around 9.3% belongs to the top ten. None of the patients had undergone any treatment ahead of thyroid surgery. On this clone itself: Its antigen remains unknown.

Germline CDR1 and CDR2: LGHDT and YNNKEL (reference sequence). Trimming left V 4 bases short and J 3 bases short, with 13 bases between. This CDR3 comprises 14 residues. Sequences were obtained from adjacent normal tissue. The chain is built from TRBV3-1 and TRBJ2-7, with D perhaps TRBD2 (5 bases). The TCR originated in a female donor with papillary thyroid cancer or a benign thyroid nodule (not recorded which). Some clones in this sample may be carry-over from other donors' samples. CDR3 residues: CASSRLSGYYEQYF. CDR3 coding DNA: TGTGCCAGCAGCCGACTGTCGGGATACTACGAGCAGTACTTC.